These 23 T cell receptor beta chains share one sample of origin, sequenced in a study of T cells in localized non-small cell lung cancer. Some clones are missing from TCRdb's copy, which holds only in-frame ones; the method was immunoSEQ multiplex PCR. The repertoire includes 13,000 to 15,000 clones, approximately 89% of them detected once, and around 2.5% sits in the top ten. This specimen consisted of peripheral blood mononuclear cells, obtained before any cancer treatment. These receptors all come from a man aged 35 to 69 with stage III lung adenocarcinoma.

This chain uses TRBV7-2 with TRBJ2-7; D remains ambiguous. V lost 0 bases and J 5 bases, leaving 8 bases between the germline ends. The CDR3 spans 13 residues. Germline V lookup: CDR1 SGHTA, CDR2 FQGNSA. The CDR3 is CASSLARSDEQYF. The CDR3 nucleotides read TGTGCCAGCAGCTTAGCGAGAAGCGACGAGCAGTACTTC.

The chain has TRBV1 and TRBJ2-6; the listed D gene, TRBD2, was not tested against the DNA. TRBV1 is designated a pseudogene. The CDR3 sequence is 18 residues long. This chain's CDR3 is CTSRPRSLCTSLANVLTF. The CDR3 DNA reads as TGCACCAGCAGGCCAAGGAGTTTGTGCACAAGTCTGGCCAACGTCCTGACTTTC.

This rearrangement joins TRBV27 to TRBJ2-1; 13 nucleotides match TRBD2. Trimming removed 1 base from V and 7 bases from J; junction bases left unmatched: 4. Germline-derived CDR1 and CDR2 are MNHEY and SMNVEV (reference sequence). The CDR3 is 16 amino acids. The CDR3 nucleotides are TGTGCCAGCAGTTTATTTCGGACTAGCGGGAGTAATGAGCAGTTCTTC. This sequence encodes CASSLFRTSGSNEQFF.

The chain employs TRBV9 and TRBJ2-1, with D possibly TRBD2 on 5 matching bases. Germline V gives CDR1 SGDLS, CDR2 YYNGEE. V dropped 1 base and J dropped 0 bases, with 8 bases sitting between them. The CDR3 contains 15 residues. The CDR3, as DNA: TGTGCCAGCAGCGTAAGCGGAGGCTCCTACAATGAGCAGTTCTTC. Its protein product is CASSVSGGSYNEQFF. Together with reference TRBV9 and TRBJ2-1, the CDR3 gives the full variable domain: DSGVTQTPKHLITATGQRVTLRCSPRSGDLSVYWYQQSLDQGLQFLIQYYNGEERAKGNILERFSAQQFPDLHSELNLSSLELGDSALYFCASSVSGGSYNEQFFGPGTRLTVL.

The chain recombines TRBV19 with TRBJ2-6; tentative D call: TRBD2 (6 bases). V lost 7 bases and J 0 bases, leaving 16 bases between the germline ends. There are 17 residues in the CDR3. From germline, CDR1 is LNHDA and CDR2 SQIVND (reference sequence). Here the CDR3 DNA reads TGTGCCAGTAACGACGGGGGTCTCCTCTCTGGGGCCAACGTCCTGACTTTC. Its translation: CASNDGGLLSGANVLTF.

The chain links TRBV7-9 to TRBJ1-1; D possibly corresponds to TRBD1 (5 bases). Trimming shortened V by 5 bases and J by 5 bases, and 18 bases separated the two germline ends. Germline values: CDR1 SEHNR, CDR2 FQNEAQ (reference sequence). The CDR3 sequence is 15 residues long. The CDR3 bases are TGTGCCAGCAGCATCCGGGACCCGGGACGGACTGAAGCTTTCTTT. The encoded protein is CASSIRDPGRTEAFF.

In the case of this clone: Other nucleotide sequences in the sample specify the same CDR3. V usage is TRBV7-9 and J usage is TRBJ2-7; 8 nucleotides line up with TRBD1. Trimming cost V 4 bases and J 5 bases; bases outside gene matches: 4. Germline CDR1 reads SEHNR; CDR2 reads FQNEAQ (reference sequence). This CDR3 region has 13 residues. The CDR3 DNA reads TGTGCCAGCAGCTCCAGGGGGCCCGACGAGCAGTACTTC. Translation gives CASSSRGPDEQYF.

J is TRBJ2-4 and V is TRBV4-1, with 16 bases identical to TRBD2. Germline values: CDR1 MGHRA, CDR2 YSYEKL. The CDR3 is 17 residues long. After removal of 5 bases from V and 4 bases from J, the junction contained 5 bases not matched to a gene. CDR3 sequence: CASSEPGLAGGKNIQYF. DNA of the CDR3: TGCGCCAGCAGCGAACCGGGACTAGCGGGAGGGAAAAACATTCAGTACTTC.

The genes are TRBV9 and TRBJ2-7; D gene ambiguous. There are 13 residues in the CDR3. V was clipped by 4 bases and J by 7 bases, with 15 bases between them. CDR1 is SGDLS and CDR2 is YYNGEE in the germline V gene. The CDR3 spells CASSQAYEGEQYF. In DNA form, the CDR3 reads TGTGCCAGCAGCCAGGCCTACGAAGGAGAGCAGTACTTC.

The CDR3 nucleotides read TGTGCCATCAGGGGCCGGGACATTGGCCACGAGCAGTACTTC. Translation: CAIRGRDIGHEQYF. The chain links TRBV10-3 to TRBJ2-7; TRBD1 is a possible D gene (6 bases). The V and J ends lost 6 bases and 5 bases respectively, with 17 bases between them. The CDR3 length is 14 residues. Germline V lookup: CDR1 ENHRY, CDR2 SYGVKD.

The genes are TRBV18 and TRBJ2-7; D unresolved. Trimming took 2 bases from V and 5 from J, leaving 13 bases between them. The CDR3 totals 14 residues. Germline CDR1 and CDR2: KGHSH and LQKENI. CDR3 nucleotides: TGTGCCAGCTCACCAAAAGGGCCATCAGACGAGCAGTACTTC. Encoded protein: CASSPKGPSDEQYF.

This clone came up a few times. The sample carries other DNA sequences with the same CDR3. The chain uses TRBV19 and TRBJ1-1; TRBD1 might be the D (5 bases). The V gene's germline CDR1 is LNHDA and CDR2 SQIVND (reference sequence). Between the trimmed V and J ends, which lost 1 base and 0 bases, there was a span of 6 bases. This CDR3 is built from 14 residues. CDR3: CASSIGQLNTEAFF. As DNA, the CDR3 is TGTGCCAGTAGTATAGGACAGCTGAACACTGAAGCTTTCTTT. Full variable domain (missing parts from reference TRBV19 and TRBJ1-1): DGGITQSPKYLFRKEGQNVTLSCEQNLNHDAMYWYRQDPGQGLRLIYYSQIVNDFQKGDIAEGYSVSREKKESFPLTVTSAQKNPTAFYLCASSIGQLNTEAFFGQGTRLTVV.

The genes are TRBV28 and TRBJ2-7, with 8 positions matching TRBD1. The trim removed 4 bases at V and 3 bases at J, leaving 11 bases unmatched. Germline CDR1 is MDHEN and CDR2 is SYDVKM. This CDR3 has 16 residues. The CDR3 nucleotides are TGTGCCAGCAGTTCCCCCGGCAGGGGGCGCATCTACGAGCAGTACTTC. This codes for CASSSPGRGRIYEQYF.

The CDR3 sequence: CASSVTGGPYEQYF. The DNA of the CDR3 is TGTGCCAGCAGTGTCACGGGAGGACCCTACGAGCAGTACTTC. The rearrangement links TRBV25-1 to TRBJ2-7, with 7 bases that match TRBD2. This CDR3 spans 14 amino acids. Germline CDR1 and CDR2: MGHDK and SYGVNS. V gave up 4 bases and J gave up 2 bases; unmatched junction bases: 5.

The CDR3 DNA is TGCGCCAGCAGCCCTGACGGGACAGGCTATGAAAAACTGTTTTTT. Its protein product is CASSPDGTGYEKLFF. This sequence joins TRBV5-1 and TRBJ1-4, with 8 nucleotides matching TRBD1. CDR1 is SGHRS and CDR2 is YFSETQ in the germline V gene. Germline trimming cut 4 bases from V and 6 bases from J; bases unmatched to any gene: 8. The CDR3 is 15 residues long.

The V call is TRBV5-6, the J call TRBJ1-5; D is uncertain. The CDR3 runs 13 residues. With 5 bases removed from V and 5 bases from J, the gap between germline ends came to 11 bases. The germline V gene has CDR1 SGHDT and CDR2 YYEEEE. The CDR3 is CASSTTMHQPQHF. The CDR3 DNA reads TGTGCCAGCAGTACTACAATGCATCAGCCCCAGCATTTT.

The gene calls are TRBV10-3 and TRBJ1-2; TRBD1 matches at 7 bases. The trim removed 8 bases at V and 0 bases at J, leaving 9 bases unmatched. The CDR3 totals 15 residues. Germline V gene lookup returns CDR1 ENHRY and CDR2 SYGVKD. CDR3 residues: CAIRQGGGSNYGYTF. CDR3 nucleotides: TGTGCCATCCGACAGGGAGGGGGTTCTAACTATGGCTACACCTTC.

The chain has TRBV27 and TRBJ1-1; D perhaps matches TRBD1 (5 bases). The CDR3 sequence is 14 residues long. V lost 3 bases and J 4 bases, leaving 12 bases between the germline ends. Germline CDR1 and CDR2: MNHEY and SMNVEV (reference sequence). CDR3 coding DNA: TGTGCCAGCAGTTTCAGGAGGGACCTCACTGAAGCTTTCTTT. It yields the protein CASSFRRDLTEAFF.

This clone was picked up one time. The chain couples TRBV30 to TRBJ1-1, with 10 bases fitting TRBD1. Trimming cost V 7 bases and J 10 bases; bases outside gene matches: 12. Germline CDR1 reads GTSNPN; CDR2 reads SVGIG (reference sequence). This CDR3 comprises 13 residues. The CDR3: CASPGTGEERAFF. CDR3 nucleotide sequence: TGTGCCTCACCTGGGACAGGGGAGGAGCGAGCTTTCTTT. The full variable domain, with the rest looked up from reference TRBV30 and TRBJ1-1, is SQTIHQWPATLVQPVGSPLSLECTVEGTSNPNLYWYRQAAGRGLQLLFYSVGIGQISSEVPQNLSASRPQDRQFILSSKKLLLSDSGFYLCASPGTGEERAFFGQGTRLTVV.

The CDR3 is CASSQGGGAGNTIYF. CDR3 in DNA: TGCGCCAGCAGCCAAGGCGGAGGGGCTGGAAACACCATATATTTT. The chain employs TRBV4-1 and TRBJ1-3; TRBD1 is a possible D gene (5 bases). The germline V gene encodes CDR1 MGHRA and CDR2 YSYEKL. Deletions cut 1 base from V and 2 bases from J, with 9 bases between. The CDR3 has 15 residues.

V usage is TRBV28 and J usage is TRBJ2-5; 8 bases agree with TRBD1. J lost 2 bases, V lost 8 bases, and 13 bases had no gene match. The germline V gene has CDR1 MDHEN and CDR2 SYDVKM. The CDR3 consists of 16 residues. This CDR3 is CASRPGQGALQETQYF. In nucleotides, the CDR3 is TGTGCCAGCCGCCCCGGGCAGGGGGCCCTACAAGAGACCCAGTACTTC.

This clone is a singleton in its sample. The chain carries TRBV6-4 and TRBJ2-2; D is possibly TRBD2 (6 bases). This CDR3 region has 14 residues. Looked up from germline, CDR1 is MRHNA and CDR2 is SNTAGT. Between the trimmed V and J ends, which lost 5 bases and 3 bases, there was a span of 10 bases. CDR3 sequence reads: CASSLEGYTGELFF. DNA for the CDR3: TGTGCCAGCAGTTTGGAGGGATACACCGGGGAGCTGTTTTTT.

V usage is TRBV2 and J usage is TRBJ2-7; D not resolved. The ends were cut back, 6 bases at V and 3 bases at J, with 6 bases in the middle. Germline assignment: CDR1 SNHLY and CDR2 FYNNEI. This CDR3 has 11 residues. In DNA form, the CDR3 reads TGTGCCAGCAGGGCCTTCTACGAGCAGTACTTC. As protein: CASRAFYEQYF.